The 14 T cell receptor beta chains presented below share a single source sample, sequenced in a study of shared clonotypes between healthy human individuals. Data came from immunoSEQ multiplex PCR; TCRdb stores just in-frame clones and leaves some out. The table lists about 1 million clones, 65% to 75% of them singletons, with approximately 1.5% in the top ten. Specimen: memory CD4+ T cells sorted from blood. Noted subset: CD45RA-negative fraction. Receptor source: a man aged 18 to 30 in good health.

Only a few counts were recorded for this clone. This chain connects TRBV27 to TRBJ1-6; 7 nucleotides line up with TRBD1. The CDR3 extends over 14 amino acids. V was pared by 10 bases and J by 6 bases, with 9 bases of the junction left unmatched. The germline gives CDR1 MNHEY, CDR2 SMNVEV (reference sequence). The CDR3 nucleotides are TGTGCCACCCGGTACAGGGGAGGTAATTCACCCCTCCACTTT. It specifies CATRYRGGNSPLHF.

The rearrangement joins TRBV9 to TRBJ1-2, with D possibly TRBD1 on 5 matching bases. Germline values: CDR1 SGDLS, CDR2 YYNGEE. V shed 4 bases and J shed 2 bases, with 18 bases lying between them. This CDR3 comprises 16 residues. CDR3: CASSPMGTGLNYGYTF. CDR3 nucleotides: TGTGCCAGCAGCCCCATGGGGACGGGACTAAACTATGGCTACACCTTC.

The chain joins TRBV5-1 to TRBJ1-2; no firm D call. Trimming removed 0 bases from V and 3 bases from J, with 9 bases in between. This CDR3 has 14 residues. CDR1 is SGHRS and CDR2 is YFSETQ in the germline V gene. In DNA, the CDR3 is TGCGCCAGCAGCTTGGACTCGGGATACTATGGCTACACCTTC. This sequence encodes CASSLDSGYYGYTF.

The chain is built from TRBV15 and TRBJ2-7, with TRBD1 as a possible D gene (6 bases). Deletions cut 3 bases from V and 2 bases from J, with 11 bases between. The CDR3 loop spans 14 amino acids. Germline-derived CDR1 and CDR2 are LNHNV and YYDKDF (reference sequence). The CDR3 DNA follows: TGTGCCACCAGCAGGGGGGCAGGCGCCTACGAGCAGTACTTC. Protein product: CATSRGAGAYEQYF.

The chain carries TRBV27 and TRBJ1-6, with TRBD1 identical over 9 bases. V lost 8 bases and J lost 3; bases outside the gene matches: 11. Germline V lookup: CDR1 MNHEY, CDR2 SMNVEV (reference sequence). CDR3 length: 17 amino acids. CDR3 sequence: CASLRAATGGYNSPLHF. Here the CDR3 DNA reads TGTGCCAGCCTTAGGGCTGCGACAGGGGGCTATAATTCACCCCTCCACTTT.

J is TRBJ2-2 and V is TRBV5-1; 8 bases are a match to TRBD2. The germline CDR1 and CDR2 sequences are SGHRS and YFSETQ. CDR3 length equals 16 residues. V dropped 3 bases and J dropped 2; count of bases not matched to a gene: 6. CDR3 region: CASSSDSGINTGELFF. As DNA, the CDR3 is TGCGCCAGCAGCTCGGATAGCGGGATAAACACCGGGGAGCTGTTTTTT.

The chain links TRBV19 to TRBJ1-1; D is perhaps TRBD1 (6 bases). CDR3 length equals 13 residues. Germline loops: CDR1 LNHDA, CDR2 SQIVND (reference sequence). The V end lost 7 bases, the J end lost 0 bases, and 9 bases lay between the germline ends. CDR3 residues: CASTWGLNTEAFF. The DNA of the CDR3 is TGTGCCAGTACCTGGGGGCTGAACACTGAAGCTTTCTTT.

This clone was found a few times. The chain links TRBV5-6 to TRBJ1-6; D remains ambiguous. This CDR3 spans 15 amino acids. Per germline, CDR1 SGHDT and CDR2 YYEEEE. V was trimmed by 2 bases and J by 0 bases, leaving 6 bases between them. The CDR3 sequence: CASSFVRSYNSPLHF. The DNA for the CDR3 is TGTGCCAGCAGCTTTGTCCGCTCCTATAATTCACCCCTCCACTTT.

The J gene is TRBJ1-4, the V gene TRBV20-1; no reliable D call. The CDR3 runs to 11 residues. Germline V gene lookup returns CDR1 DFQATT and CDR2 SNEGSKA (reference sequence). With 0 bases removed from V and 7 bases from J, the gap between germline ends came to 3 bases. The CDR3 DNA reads TGCAGTGCTAGAGAGGGTGAAAAACTGTTTTTT. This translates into CSAREGEKLFF.

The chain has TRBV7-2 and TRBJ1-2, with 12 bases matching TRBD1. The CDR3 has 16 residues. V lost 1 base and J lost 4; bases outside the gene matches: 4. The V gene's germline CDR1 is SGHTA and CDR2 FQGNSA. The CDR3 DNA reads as TGTGCCAGCAGCTTAGGGGACAGGGGGCGCGGCTATGGCTACACCTTC. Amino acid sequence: CASSLGDRGRGYGYTF.

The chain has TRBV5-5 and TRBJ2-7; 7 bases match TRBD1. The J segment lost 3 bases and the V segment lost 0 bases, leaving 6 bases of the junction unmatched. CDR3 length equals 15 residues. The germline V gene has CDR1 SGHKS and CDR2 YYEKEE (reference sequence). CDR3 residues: CASSLAWDSLYEQYF. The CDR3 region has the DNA TGTGCCAGCAGCTTGGCCTGGGACAGTCTCTACGAGCAGTACTTC.

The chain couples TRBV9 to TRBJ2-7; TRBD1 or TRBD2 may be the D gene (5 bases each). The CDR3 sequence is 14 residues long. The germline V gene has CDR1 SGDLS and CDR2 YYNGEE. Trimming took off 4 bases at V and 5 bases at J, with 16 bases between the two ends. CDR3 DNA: TGTGCCAGCAGCAGGGACCGGGGTCTGGACGAGCAGTACTTC. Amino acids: CASSRDRGLDEQYF.

The CDR3 sequence is CASSPAGGGEQFF. The CDR3 DNA follows: TGTGCCAGCAGTCCCGCCGGGGGCGGTGAGCAGTTCTTC. This sequence joins TRBV2 and TRBJ2-1; TRBD1 or TRBD2 may be the D gene (6 bases each). The CDR3 runs 13 residues. In germline, CDR1 is SNHLY, CDR2 FYNNEI. Trimming took off 5 bases at V and 9 bases at J, with 14 bases between the two ends.

The DNA of the CDR3 is TGCGCCAGCAGGCCCGGAGGGGGGCAGAACACTGAAGCTTTCTTT. Translated, it gives CASRPGGGQNTEAFF. The chain is built from TRBV5-1 and TRBJ1-1; D might be TRBD1 (6 bases). Looked up from germline, CDR1 is SGHRS and CDR2 is YFSETQ. Between the trimmed V and J ends, which lost 5 bases and 1 base, there was a span of 15 bases. The CDR3 runs 15 residues.